This T cell receptor (beta chain) was captured by sequencing in a study of blood T cell repertoires in COVID-19. Study overall: Donors in the United States, Italy and Spain gave samples during acute or convalescent COVID-19.

CDR3 length: 14 amino acids. V was clipped by 5 bases and J by 10 bases; unmatched bases: 6. CDR1 is LNHDA and CDR2 is SQIVND in the germline V gene (reference sequence). Original methodology: Using reference gene primer amplification, nucleated cell counts were estimated. The table came from immunoSEQ multiplex PCR; TCRdb's copy has only in-frame clones and leaves some out. That table gives V, J and clone size, and the DNA gave D and trimming. The profile shows 150,000 to 200,000 clones, roughly 75% of them singletons. The V call is TRBV19, the J call TRBJ1-4; 11 bases fit TRBD1. Material for sequencing was peripheral blood. This TCR came from a man between 70 and 80 years old with active or convalescent COVID-19. The CDR3 nucleotides read TGTGCCAGTAGTGAGGACAGGGGGCCGGGAAAACTGTTTTTT. As protein: CASSEDRGPGKLFF.